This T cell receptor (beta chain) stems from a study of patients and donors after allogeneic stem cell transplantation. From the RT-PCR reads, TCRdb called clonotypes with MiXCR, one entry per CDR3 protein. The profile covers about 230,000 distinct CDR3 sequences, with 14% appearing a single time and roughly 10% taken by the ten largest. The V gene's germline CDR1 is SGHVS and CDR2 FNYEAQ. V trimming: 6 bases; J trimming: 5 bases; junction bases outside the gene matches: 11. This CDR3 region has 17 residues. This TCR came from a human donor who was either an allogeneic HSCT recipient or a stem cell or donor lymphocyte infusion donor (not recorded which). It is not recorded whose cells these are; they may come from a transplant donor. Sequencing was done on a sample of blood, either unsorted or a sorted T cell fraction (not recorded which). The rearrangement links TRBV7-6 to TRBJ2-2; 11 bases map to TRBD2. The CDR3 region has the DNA TGTGCCAGCAGTCTAGGACTCCCTAGCGGGGGGACCGGGGAGCTGTTTTTT. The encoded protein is CASSLGLPSGGTGELFF. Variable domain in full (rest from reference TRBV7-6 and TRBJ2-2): GAGVSQSPRYKVTKRGQDVALRCDPISGHVSLYWYRQALGQGPEFLTYFNYEAQQDKSGLPNDRFSAERPEGSISTLTIQRTEQRDSAMYRCASSLGLPSGGTGELFFGEGSRLTVL.